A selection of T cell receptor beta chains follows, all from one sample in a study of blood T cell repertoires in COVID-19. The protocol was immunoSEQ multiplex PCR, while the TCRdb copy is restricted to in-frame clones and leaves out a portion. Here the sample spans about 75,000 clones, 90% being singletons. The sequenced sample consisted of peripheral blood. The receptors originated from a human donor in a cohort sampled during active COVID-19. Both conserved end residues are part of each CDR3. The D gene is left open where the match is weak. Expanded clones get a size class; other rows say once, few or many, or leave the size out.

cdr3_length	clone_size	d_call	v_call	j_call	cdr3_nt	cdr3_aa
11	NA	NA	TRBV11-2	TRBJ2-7	TGTGCCAGCAGCCCCGGGTGGGAGCAGTACTTC	CASSPGWEQYF
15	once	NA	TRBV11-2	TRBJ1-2	TGTGCCAGCAGCTTAGATCTTGCAGGGGCGAAGGGCTACACCTTC	CASSLDLAGAKGYTF
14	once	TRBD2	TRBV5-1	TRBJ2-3	TGCGCCAGCAGCTCCGGGGGGGTCACAGATACGCAGTATTTT	CASSSGGVTDTQYF
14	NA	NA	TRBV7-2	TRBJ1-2	TGTGCCAGCAGCTTAGACGGCGGGGACTATGGCTACACCTTC	CASSLDGGDYGYTF
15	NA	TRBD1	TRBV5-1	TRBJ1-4	TGCGCCAGCAGCGGGGGGACAGGGGATAATGAAAAACTGTTTTTT	CASSGGTGDNEKLFF
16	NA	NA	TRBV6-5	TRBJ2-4	TGTGCCAGCAGTTACGGTTCTAGCCGAGCCAAAAACATTCAGTACTTC	CASSYGSSRAKNIQYF
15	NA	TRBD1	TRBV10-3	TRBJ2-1	TGTGCCATCAGACTCGACAGGGGCTCCTACAATGAGCAGTTCTTC	CAIRLDRGSYNEQFF
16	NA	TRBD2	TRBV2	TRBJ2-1	TGTGCCAGCAGTGTGGGCCTAGCGGGGGGAAGAGGTGAGCAGTTCTTC	CASSVGLAGGRGEQFF
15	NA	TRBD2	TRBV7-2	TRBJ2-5	TGTGCCAGCAGCTGGACTAGCGGGGGACCTGGGACCCAGTACTTC	CASSWTSGGPGTQYF
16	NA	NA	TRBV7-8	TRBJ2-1	TGTGCCAGCAGCTCCACTACAGGGCGCCCCTACAATGAGCAGTTCTTC	CASSSTTGRPYNEQFF
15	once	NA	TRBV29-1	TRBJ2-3	TGCAGCGTTGGTTTCGCGGGGGCCAGCACAGATACGCAGTATTTT	CSVGFAGASTDTQYF
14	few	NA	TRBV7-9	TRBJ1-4	TGTGCCAGCAGCGCCTCCACGGGCGGGGAAAAACTGTTTTTT	CASSASTGGEKLFF
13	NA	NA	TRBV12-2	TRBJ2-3	TGTGCAAGTCGCTTGAGGTTTAGCGAGGCGCAGTATTTT	CASRLRFSEAQYF
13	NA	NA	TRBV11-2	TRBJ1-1	TGTGCCAGCGGCATAGACCATAACACTGAAGCTTTCTTT	CASGIDHNTEAFF
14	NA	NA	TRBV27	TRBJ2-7	TGTGCCAGCAGTTTAGGCGCAGGTCCCTACGAGCAGTACTTC	CASSLGAGPYEQYF
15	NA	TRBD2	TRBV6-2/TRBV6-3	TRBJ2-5	TGTGCCAGCAGCCTTCCTAGCGGGGTGCAAGAGACCCAGTACTTC	CASSLPSGVQETQYF
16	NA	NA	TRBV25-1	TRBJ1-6	TGTGCCAGCAGTGAATGGGAGGGATCCTATAATTCACCCCTCCACTTT	CASSEWEGSYNSPLHF
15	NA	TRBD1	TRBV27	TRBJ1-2	TGTGCCAGCAGTTTAACGGGACAGGGGAACTATGGCTACACCTTC	CASSLTGQGNYGYTF
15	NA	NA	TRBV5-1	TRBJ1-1	TGCGCCAGCAGCACCGGACAGAACTCGAACACTGAAGCTTTCTTT	CASSTGQNSNTEAFF
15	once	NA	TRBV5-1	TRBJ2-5	TGCGCCAGCAACTGGGGGCATGGGGGAGGGGAGACCCAGTACTTC	CASNWGHGGGETQYF
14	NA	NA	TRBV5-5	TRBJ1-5	TGTGCCAGCAGCTTGCCCGGGTCACACCAGCCCCAGCATTTT	CASSLPGSHQPQHF
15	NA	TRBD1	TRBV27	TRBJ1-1	TGTGCCAGCAGTTTATCGGACAGGGCGGACACTGAAGCTTTCTTT	CASSLSDRADTEAFF
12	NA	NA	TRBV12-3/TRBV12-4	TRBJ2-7	TGTGCCAGCAGTTTAGCGGAGTACGAGCAGTACTTC	CASSLAEYEQYF
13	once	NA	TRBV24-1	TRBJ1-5	TGTGCCACCAGTGAAGGGGGAAATCAGCCCCAGCATTTT	CATSEGGNQPQHF
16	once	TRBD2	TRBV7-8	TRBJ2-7	TGTGCCAGCAGCCGCCTCCCTAGCGGGGGCATCTACGAGCAGTACTTC	CASSRLPSGGIYEQYF
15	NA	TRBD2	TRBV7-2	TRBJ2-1	TGTGCCAGCAGCTTAGGCGGGGGGAATATCGATGAGCAGTTCTTC	CASSLGGGNIDEQFF
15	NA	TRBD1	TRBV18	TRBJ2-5	TGTGCCAGCTCATCAAACACAGGGGGCTATGAGACCCAGTACTTC	CASSSNTGGYETQYF
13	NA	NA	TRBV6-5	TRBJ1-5	TGTGCCAGCCAGGGGAGTAGCAATCAGCCCCAGCATTTT	CASQGSSNQPQHF
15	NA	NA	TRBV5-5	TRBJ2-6	TGTGCCAGCAGCTCACAGGGCCCCGGGGCCAACGTCCTGACTTTC	CASSSQGPGANVLTF
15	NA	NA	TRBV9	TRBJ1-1	TGTGCCAGCAGCGTAGAGGGGATAGGGTACACTGAAGCTTTCTTT	CASSVEGIGYTEAFF
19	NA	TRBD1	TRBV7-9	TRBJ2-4	TGTGCCAGCAGCGTCAGGACAGGGAACCTTCTGGGAGCCAAAAACATTCAGTACTTC	CASSVRTGNLLGAKNIQYF
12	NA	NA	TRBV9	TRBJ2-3	TGTGCCAGCAGCGGGCAGGGGGGCGCGCAGTATTTT	CASSGQGGAQYF
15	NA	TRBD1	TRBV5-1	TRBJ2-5	TGCGCCAGCAGCCCGACCGGGGGACAGGCGGAGACCCAGTACTTC	CASSPTGGQAETQYF
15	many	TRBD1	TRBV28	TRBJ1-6	TGTGCCAGCAGTCCAGGGACAGGGACCTATTCACCCCTCCACTTT	CASSPGTGTYSPLHF
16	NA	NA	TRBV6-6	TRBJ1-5	TGTGCCAGCAGTTACAAAGCGGGAAGTAGCAATCAGCCCCAGCATTTT	CASSYKAGSSNQPQHF
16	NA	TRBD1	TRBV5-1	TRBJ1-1	TGCGCCAGCAGCTTGGCCGGGCAGGGGGTGAACACTGAAGCTTTCTTT	CASSLAGQGVNTEAFF
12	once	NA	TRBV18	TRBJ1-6	TGTGCCAGCTCACCCCAGAATTCACCCCTCCACTTT	CASSPQNSPLHF
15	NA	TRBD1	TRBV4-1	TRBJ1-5	TGCGCCAGCAGCCCTGAGACAGGGGCGGCTCAGCCCCAGCATTTT	CASSPETGAAQPQHF
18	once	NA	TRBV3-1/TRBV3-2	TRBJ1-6	TGTGCCAGCAGCCAAGATAGGGGGGGTTGGGATATGAATTCACCCCTCCACTTT	CASSQDRGGWDMNSPLHF
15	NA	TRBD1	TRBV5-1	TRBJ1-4	TGCGCCAGCAGCGGACAGGGGGCAACTAATGAAAAACTGTTTTTT	CASSGQGATNEKLFF
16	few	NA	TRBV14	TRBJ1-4	TGTGCCAGCAGCGAACGCACAGGTGCAACTAATGAAAAACTGTTTTTT	CASSERTGATNEKLFF
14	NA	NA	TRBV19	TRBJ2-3	TGTGCCAGTAGTATCGGGATTGGGACAGATACGCAGTATTTT	CASSIGIGTDTQYF
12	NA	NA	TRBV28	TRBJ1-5	TGTGCCAGCAGTTTAGCTAGACAGCCCCAGCATTTT	CASSLARQPQHF
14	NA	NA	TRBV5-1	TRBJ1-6	TGCGCCAGCAGCCCATCGGACACGCGAAGACCCCTCCACTTT	CASSPSDTRRPLHF
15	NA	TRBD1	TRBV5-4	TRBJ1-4	TGTGCCAGCAGCTTGGAGACAGGGAGGAATGAAAAACTGTTTTTT	CASSLETGRNEKLFF
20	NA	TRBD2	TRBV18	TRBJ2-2	TGTGCCAGCTCACCCCGCGGACTAGCGGGGGGGCTTATCGACACCGGGGAGCTGTTTTTT	CASSPRGLAGGLIDTGELFF
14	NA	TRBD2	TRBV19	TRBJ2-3	TGTGCCAGTAGTATACGGGGGGGCGCAGATACGCAGTATTTT	CASSIRGGADTQYF
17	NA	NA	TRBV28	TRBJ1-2	TGTGCCAGCAGTCGGACAGCCTCTGTAGCTCCTAACTATGGCTACACCTTC	CASSRTASVAPNYGYTF
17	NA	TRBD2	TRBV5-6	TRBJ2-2	TGTGCCAGCAGCTTAAGGTCAGCGGGGGCGAACACCGGGGAGCTGTTTTTT	CASSLRSAGANTGELFF
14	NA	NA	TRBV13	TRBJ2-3	TGTGCCAGCACACTAGGCACCGCGACAGATACGCAGTATTTT	CASTLGTATDTQYF
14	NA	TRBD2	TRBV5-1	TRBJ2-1	TGCGCCAGCACCTCCAGCGGGATCAACAATGAGCAGTTCTTC	CASTSSGINNEQFF